This T cell receptor beta chain was found in a study of shared clonotypes between healthy human individuals. Germline CDR1 and CDR2: MNHEY and SMNVEV (reference sequence). The CDR3 is 13 residues long. V lost 3 bases to trimming and J lost 5 bases; unmatched junction nucleotides: 3. Deep was the level used in running the assay. Sequenced by immunoSEQ multiplex PCR; TCRdb stores in-frame clones only, minus some. The table includes about 480,000 clones, roughly 85% detected once. The specimen sequenced was PBMCs. This TCR came from a woman aged 40 to 50 in good health. Some clones in this sample may be carry-over from other donors' samples. The chain combines TRBV27 with TRBJ2-5, with TRBD2 matching over 7 bases. CDR3 sequence: CASSFRGSETQYF. CDR3 coding DNA: TGTGCCAGCAGTTTTCGCGGGAGCGAGACCCAGTACTTC.